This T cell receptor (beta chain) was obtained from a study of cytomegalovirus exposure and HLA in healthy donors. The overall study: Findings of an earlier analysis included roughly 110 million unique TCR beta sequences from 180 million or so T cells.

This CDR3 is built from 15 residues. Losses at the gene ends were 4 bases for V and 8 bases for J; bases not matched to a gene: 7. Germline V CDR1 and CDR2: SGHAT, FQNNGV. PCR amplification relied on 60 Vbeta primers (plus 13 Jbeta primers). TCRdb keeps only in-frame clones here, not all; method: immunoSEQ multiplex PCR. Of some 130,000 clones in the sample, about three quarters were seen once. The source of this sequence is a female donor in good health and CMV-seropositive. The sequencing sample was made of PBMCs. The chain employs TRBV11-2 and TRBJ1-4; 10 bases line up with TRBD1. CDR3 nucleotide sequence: TGTGCCAGCAGCTCATTGACAGGGGGCACGGAAAAACTGTTTTTT. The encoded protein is CASSSLTGGTEKLFF.